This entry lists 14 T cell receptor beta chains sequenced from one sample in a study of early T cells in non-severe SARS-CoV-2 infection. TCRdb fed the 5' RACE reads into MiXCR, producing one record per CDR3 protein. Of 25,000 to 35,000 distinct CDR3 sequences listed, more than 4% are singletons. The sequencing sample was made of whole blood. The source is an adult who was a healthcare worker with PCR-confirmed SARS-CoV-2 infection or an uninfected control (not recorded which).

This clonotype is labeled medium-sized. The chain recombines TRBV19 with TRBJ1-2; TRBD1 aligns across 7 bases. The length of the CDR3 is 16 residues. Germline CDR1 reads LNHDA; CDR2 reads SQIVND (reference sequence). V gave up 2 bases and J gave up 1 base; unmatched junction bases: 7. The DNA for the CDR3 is TGTGCCAGTAGTATATATCGGACAGGTGTTAACTATGGCTACACCTTC. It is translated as CASSIYRTGVNYGYTF.

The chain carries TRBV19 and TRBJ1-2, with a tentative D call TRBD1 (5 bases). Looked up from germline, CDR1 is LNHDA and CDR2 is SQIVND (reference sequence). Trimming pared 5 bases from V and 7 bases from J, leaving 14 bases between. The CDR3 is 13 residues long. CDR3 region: CASSGAAGFGYTF. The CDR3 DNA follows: TGTGCCAGTAGTGGTGCCGCAGGGTTTGGCTACACCTTC.

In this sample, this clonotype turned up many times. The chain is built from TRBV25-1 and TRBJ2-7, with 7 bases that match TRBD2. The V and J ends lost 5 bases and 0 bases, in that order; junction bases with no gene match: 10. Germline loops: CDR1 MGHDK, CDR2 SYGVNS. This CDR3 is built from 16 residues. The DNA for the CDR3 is TGTGCCAGCAGTCAAACCAGCGGGGCCAGCTCCTACGAGCAGTACTTC. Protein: CASSQTSGASSYEQYF.

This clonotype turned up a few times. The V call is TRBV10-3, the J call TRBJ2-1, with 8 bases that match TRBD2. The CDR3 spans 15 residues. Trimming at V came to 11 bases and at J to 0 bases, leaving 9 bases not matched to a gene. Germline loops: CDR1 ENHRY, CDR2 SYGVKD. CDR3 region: CAVSPSGSSYNEQFF. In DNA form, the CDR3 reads TGTGCCGTTTCCCCCAGCGGGAGCTCCTACAATGAGCAGTTCTTC.

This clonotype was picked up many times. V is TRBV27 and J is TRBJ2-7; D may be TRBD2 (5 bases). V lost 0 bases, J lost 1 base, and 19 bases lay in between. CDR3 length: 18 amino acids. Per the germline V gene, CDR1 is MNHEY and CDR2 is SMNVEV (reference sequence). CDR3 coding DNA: TGTGCCAGCAGTTTATCTCGCCCGGGGTCTAGTTGGTCCTACGAGCAGTACTTC. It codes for CASSLSRPGSSWSYEQYF.

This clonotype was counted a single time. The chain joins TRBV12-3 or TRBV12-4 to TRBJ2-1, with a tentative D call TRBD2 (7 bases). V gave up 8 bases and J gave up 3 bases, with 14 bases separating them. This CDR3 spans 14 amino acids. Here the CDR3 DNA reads TGTGCCAGCTTCCCGGGGGGCAACTACAATGAGCAGTTCTTC. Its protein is CASFPGGNYNEQFF.

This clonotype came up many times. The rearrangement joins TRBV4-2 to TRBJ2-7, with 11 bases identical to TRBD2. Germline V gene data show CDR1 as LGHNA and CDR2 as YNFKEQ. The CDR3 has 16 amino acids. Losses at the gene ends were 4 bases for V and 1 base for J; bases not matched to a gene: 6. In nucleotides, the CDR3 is TGTGCCAGCAGCCCCCAACTAGCGGGAGCTTCCTACGAGCAGTACTTC. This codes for CASSPQLAGASYEQYF.

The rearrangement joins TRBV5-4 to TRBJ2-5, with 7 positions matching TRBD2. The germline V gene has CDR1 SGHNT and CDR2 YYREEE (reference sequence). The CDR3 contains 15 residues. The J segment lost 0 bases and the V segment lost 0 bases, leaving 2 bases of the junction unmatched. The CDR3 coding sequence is TGTGCCAGCAGCTTGGGGGCGGGAGACCAAGAGACCCAGTACTTC. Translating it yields CASSLGAGDQETQYF. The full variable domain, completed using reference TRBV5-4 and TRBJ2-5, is ETGVTQSPTHLIKTRGQQVTLRCSSQSGHNTVSWYQQALGQGPQFIFQYYREEENGRGNFPPRFSGLQFPNYSSELNVNALELDDSALYLCASSLGAGDQETQYFGPGTRLLVL.

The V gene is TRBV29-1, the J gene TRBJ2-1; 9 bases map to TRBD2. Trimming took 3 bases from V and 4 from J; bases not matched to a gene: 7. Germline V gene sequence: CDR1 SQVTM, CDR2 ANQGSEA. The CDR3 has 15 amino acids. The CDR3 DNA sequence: TGCAGCGTTGATCCGGGGCTAGCGGGGTACAATGAGCAGTTCTTC. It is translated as CSVDPGLAGYNEQFF.

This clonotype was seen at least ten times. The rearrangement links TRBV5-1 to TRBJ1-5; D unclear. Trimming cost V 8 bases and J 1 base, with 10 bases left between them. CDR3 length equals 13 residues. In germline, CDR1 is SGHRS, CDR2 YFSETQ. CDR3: CASRVSSNQPQHF. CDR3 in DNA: TGCGCCAGTAGGGTTTCAAGCAATCAGCCCCAGCATTTT.

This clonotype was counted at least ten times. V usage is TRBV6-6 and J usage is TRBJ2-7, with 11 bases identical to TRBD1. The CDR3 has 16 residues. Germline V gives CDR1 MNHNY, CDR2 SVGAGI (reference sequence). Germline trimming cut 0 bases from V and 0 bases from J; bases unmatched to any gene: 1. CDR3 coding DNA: TGTGCCAGCAGTTACTCCGGGACAGGGGGCTCCTACGAGCAGTACTTC. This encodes CASSYSGTGGSYEQYF.

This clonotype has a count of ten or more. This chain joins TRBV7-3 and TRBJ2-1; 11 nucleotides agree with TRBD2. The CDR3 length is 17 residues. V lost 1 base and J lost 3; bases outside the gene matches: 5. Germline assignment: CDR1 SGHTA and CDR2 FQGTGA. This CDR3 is CASSLMSGTSGYNEQFF. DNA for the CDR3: TGTGCCAGCAGCTTAATGTCCGGGACTAGCGGCTACAATGAGCAGTTCTTC.

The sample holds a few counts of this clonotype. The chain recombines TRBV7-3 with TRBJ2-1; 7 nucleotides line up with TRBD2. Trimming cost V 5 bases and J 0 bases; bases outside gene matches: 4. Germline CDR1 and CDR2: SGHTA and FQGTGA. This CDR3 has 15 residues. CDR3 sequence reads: CASSQRGFSYNEQFF. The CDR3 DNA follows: TGTGCCAGCAGCCAGCGGGGCTTCTCCTACAATGAGCAGTTCTTC.

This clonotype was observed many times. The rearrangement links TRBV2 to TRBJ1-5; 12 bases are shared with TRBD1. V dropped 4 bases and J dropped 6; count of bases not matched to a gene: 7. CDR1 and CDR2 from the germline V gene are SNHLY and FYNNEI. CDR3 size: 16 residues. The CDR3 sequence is CASSVPGTGGSQPQHF. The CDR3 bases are TGTGCCAGCAGTGTTCCCGGGACAGGGGGCAGTCAGCCCCAGCATTTT.